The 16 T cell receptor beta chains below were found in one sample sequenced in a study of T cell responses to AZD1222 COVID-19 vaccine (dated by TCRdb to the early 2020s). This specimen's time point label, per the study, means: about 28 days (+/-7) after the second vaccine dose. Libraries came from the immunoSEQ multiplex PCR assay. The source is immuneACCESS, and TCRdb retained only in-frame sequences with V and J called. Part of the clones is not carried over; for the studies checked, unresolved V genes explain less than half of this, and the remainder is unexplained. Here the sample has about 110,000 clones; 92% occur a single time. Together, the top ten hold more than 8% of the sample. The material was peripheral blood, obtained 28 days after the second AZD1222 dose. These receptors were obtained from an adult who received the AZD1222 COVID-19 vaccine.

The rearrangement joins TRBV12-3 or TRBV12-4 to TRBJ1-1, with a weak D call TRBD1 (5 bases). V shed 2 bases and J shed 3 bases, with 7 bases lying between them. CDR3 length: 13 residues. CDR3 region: CASSLRGDTEAFF. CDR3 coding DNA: TGTGCCAGCAGTTTACGGGGGGACACTGAAGCTTTCTTT.

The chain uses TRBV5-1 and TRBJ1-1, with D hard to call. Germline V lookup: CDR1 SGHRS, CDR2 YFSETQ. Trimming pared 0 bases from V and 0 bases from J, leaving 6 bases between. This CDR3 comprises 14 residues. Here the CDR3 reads CASSLAAMNTEAFF. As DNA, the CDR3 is TGCGCCAGCAGCTTGGCCGCTATGAACACTGAAGCTTTCTTT.

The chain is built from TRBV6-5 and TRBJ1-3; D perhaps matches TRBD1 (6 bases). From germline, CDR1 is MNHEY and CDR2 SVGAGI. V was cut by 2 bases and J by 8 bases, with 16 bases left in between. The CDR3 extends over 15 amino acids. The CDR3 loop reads CASSYTGRGWDTIYF. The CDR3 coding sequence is TGTGCCAGCAGTTACACCGGCAGGGGATGGGACACCATATATTTT.

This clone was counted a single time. CDR3 sequence: CASRVAGGIQETQYF. The CDR3 DNA reads as TGTGCCAGCAGAGTAGCGGGGGGCATTCAAGAGACCCAGTACTTC. The V and J genes are TRBV27 and TRBJ2-5; the match to TRBD2 covers 10 bases. CDR1 is MNHEY and CDR2 is SMNVEV in the germline V gene (reference sequence). V trimming: 6 bases; J trimming: 2 bases; junction bases outside the gene matches: 6. This CDR3 has 15 residues.

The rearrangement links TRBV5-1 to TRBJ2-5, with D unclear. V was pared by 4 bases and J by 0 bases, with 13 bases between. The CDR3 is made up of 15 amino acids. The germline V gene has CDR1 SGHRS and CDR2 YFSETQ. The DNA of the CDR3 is TGCGCCAGCAGCCCTGACGCTGCGTACCAAGAGACCCAGTACTTC. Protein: CASSPDAAYQETQYF.

CDR3 nucleotide sequence: TGTGCCAGCAGTGAAGTCTTAACCCGAGGAGTCGGGGAGCTGTTTTTT. Amino acid sequence: CASSEVLTRGVGELFF. This rearrangement joins TRBV6-1 to TRBJ2-2, with D unclear. The CDR3 runs to 16 residues. The germline CDR1 and CDR2 sequences are MNHNS and SASEGT. V lost 1 base, J lost 7 bases, and 16 bases lay in between.

The chain's CDR3 is CATSDMGTSGSYEQYF. CDR3 DNA sequence: TGTGCCACCAGTGATATGGGGACTAGCGGGAGCTACGAGCAGTACTTC. The V and J genes are TRBV24-1 and TRBJ2-7, with 14 bases matching TRBD2. The CDR3 is 16 residues long. V gave up 3 bases and J gave up 3 bases; unmatched junction bases: 3. CDR1 KGHDR and CDR2 SFDVKD come from the germline V gene.

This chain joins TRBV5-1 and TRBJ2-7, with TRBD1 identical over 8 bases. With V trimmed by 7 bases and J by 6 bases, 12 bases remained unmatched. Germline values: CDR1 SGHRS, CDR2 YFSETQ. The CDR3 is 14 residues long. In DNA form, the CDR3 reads TGCGCCAGCTCACTCGCGACAGGGGTTCTCGAGCAGTACTTC. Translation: CASSLATGVLEQYF. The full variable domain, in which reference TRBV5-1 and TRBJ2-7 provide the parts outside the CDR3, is KAGVTQTPRYLIKTRGQQVTLSCSPISGHRSVSWYQQTPGQGLQFLFEYFSETQRNKGNFPGRFSGRQFSNSRSEMNVSTLELGDSALYLCASSLATGVLEQYFGPGTRLTVT.

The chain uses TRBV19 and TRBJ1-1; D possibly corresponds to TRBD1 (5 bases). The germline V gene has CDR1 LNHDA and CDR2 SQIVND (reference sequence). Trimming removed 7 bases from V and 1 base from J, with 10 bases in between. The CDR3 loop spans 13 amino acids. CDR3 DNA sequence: TGTGCCAGTAATGACAGAGAGAACACTGAAGCTTTCTTT. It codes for CASNDRENTEAFF. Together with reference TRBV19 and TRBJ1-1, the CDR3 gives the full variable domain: DGGITQSPKYLFRKEGQNVTLSCEQNLNHDAMYWYRQDPGQGLRLIYYSQIVNDFQKGDIAEGYSVSREKKESFPLTVTSAQKNPTAFYLCASNDRENTEAFFGQGTRLTVV.

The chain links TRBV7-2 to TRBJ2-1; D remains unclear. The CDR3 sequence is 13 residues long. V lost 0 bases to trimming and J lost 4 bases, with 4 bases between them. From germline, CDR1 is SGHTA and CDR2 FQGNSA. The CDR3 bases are TGTGCCAGCAGCTTAGCTGTATACAATGAGCAGTTCTTC. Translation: CASSLAVYNEQFF. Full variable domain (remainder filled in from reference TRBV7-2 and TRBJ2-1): GAGVSQSPSNKVTEKGKDVELRCDPISGHTALYWYRQSLGQGLEFLIYFQGNSAPDKSGLPSDRFSAERTGGSVSTLTIQRTQQEDSAVYLCASSLAVYNEQFFGPGTRLTVL.

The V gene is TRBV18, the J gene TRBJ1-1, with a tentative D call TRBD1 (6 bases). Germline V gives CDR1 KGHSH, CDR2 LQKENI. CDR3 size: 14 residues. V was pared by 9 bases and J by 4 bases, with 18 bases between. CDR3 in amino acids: CASSSQGISTEAFF. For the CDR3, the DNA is TGTGCCAGTTCCTCACAGGGAATTAGCACTGAAGCTTTCTTT.

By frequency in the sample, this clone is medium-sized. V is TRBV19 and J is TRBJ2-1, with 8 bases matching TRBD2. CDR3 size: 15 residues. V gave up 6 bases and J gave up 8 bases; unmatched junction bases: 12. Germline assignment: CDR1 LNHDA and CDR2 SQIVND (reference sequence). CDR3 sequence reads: CASSPPGLDVDEQFF. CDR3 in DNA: TGTGCCAGTAGCCCGCCGGGACTAGATGTCGATGAGCAGTTCTTC. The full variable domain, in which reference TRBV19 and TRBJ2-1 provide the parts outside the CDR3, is DGGITQSPKYLFRKEGQNVTLSCEQNLNHDAMYWYRQDPGQGLRLIYYSQIVNDFQKGDIAEGYSVSREKKESFPLTVTSAQKNPTAFYLCASSPPGLDVDEQFFGPGTRLTVL.

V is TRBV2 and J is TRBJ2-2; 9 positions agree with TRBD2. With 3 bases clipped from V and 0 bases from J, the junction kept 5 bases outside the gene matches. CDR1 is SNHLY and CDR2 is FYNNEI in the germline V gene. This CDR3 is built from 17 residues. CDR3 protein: CASSDPTSGPNTGELFF. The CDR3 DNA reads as TGTGCCAGCAGTGACCCTACTAGCGGGCCGAACACCGGGGAGCTGTTTTTT.

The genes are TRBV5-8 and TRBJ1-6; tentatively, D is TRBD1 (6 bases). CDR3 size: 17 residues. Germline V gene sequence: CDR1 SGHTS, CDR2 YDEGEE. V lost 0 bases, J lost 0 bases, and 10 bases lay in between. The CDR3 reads CASSLATGSSYNSPLHF. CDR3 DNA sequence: TGTGCCAGCAGCTTGGCCACAGGGAGCTCCTATAATTCACCCCTCCACTTT.

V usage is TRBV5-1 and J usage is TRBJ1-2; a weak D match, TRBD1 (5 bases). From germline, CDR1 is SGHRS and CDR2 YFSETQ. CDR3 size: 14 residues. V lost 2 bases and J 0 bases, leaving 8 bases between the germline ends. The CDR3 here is CASSFDSPNYGYTF. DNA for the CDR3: TGCGCCAGCAGCTTTGACAGCCCTAACTATGGCTACACCTTC. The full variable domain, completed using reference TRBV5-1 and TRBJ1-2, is KAGVTQTPRYLIKTRGQQVTLSCSPISGHRSVSWYQQTPGQGLQFLFEYFSETQRNKGNFPGRFSGRQFSNSRSEMNVSTLELGDSALYLCASSFDSPNYGYTFGSGTRLTVV.

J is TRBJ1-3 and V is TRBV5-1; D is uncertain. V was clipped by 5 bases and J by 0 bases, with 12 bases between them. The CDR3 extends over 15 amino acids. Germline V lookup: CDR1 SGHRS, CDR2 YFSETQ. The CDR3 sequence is CASRTIPDSGNTIYF. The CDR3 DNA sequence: TGCGCCAGCAGGACTATCCCAGACTCTGGAAACACCATATATTTT.